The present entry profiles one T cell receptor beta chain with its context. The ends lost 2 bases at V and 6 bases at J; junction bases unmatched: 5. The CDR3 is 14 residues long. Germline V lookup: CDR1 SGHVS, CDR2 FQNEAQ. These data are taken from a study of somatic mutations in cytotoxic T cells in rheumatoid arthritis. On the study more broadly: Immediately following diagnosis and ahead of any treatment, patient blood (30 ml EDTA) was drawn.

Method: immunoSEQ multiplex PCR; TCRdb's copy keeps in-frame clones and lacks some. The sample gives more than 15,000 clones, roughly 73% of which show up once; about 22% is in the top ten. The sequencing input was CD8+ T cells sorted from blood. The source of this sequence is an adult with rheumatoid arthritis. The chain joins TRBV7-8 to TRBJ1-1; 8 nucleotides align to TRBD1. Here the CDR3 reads CASSLPSGGSEAFF. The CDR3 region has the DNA TGTGCCAGCAGCTTACCTTCAGGGGGCTCTGAAGCTTTCTTT.